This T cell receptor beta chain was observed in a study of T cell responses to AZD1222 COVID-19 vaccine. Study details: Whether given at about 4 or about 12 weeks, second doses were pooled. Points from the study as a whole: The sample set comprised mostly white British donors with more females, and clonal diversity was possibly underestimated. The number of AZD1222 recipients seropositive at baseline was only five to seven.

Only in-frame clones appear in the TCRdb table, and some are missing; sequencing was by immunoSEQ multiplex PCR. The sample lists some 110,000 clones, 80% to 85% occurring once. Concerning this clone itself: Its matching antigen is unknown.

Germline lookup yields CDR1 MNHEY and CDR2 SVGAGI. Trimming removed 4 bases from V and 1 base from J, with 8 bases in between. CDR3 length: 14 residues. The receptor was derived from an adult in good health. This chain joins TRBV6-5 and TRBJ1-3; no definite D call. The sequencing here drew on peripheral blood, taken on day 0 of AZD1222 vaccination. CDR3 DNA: TGTGCCAGCAGTTCTGGAGGGTCTGGAAACACCATATATTTT. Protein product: CASSSGGSGNTIYF.